These T cell receptor beta chains were read from a single sample in a study of regulatory T cells in long-lasting Graves disease. MiXCR was run by TCRdb on the multiplex PCR reads, yielding one entry per CDR3 protein. The sample has about 620,000 distinct CDR3 sequences, under 20% seen once. Separately, the same data were catalogued under a study of T cells in Graves' hyperthyroidism and ophthalmopathy.

The sample in question was peripheral blood mononuclear cells (PBMCs), obtained at new diagnosis, from a patient treated with antithyroid drugs. The receptors shown here come from a woman aged 25 to 45 with Graves disease. The CDR3 runs from the conserved cysteine through the conserved F or W. The D gene is left open where the match is weak. Clone size is shown for a subset of rows, as once, few, many or a class of expanded clone.

J,size,D,V,CDR3,DNA
TRBJ2-5,few,-,TRBV6-2/TRBV6-3,CASSPVGRGETQYF,TGTGCCAGCAGTCCCGTGGGGAGGGGGGAGACCCAGTACTTC
TRBJ2-1,-,-,TRBV6-2/TRBV6-3,CASTWESYNEQFF,TGTGCCAGCACATGGGAATCCTACAATGAGCAGTTCTTC
TRBJ2-7,many,TRBD2,TRBV6-2/TRBV6-3,CASSYPTSGGRHEQYF,TGTGCCAGCAGTTACCCTACTAGCGGGGGACGACATGAGCAGTACTTC
TRBJ1-4,-,TRBD1,TRBV29-1,CSVRQGREKLFF,TGCAGCGTCCGACAGGGACGCGAAAAACTGTTTTTT
TRBJ1-2,-,-,TRBV4-1,CASSQERGARANYGYTF,TGCGCCAGCAGCCAAGAGCGGGGGGCAAGAGCTAACTATGGCTACACCTTC
TRBJ2-2,many,TRBD2,TRBV6-2/TRBV6-3,CASKVAGDLANTGELFF,TGTGCCAGCAAGGTAGCGGGAGATTTGGCGAACACCGGGGAGCTGTTTTTT
TRBJ2-1,many,-,TRBV3-1,CASSPRTTEQFF,TGTGCCAGCAGCCCCAGGACGACTGAGCAGTTCTTC
TRBJ2-5,-,-,TRBV6-2/TRBV6-3,CASSYRFAGTGTQYF,TGTGCCAGCAGTTACAGGTTCGCGGGGACGGGGACCCAGTACTTC
TRBJ1-5,-,TRBD1,TRBV27,CASRTRQGNQPQHF,TGTGCCAGCAGGACGAGACAGGGGAATCAGCCCCAGCATTTT
TRBJ2-3,many,-,TRBV7-2,CASSFSGGYSTDTQYF,TGTGCCAGCAGCTTTTCCGGGGGATATAGCACAGATACGCAGTATTTT
TRBJ1-3,few,-,TRBV3-1,CASSRRTEGNTIYF,TGTGCCAGCAGCCGGCGGACAGAGGGAAACACCATATATTTT
TRBJ2-7,many,-,TRBV3-1,CASSQGGLPSYEQYF,TGTGCCAGCAGCCAAGGTGGGCTACCCTCCTACGAGCAGTACTTC
TRBJ1-1,many,-,TRBV5-1,CASRGGNTEAFF,TGTGCCAGCCGAGGAGGGAACACTGAAGCTTTCTTT
TRBJ2-1,many,-,TRBV3-1,CASSPGTGRYEQFF,TGTGCCAGCAGCCCAGGAACAGGGAGGTATGAGCAGTTCTTC
TRBJ2-1,many,-,TRBV10-3,CAIRAIYNEQFF,TGTGCCATCAGGGCTATTTACAATGAGCAGTTCTTC
TRBJ2-7,many,-,TRBV20-1,CSAAGSSYEQYF,TGCAGTGCCGCGGGATCCTCCTACGAGCAGTACTTC